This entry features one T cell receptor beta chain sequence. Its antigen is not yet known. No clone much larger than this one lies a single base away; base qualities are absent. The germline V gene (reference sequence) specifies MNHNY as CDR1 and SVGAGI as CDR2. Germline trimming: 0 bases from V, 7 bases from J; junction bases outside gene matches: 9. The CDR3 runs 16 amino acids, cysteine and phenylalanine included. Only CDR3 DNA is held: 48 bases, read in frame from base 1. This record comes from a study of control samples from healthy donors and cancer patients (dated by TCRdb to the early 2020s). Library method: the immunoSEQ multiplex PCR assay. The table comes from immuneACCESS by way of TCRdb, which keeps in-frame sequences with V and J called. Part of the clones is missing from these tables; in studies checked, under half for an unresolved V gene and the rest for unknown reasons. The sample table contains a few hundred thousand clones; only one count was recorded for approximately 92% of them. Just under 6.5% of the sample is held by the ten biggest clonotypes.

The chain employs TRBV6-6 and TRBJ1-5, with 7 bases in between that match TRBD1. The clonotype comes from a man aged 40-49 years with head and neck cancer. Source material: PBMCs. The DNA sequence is TGTGCCAGCAGTTACTCGACGGGGCAGGGGGGCCAGCCCCAGCATTTT. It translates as CASSYSTGQGGQPQHF.